This T cell receptor (beta chain) was sequenced for a study of naive and memory T cell subsets. An equimolar mix of two oligonucleotides served as the beta constant-region primer for TRBC1 and TRBC2. Ligated cDNA was amplified by four rounds of PCR with nested alpha and beta constant-region primers and SP2. Ligation attached a single-stranded oligonucleotide with a 12-nucleotide UMI and the SP2 primer to the cDNA 3' end. TCRdb redid the calling of the UMI-ligation and nested PCR reads with MiXCR, one entry per CDR3 protein. The profile shows approximately 29,000 distinct CDR3 sequences, approximately 18% of them singletons. This clonotype was seen ten or more times. Its specificity is unknown. Trimming cost V 3 bases and J 7 bases; bases outside gene matches: 4. Germline V gene sequence: CDR1 GTSNPN, CDR2 SVGIG (reference sequence). This CDR3 contains 14 residues. Study conclusions and caveats: Naive and memory subsets had different power law exponents for TCR abundance. Over 85% of naive TCR sequences appeared only once after error correction, unlike memory subsets.

The rearrangement joins TRBV30 to TRBJ1-6, with 9 positions matching TRBD1. This TCR was sampled from a human donor in good health. The sequencing sample was made of effector memory CD4+ T cells from blood. As to subset: effector memory, CD45RA- CD27-. In DNA form, the CDR3 reads TGTGCCTGGAGCTGGGGACAGGGAAATTCACCCCTCCACTTT. As protein: CAWSWGQGNSPLHF.